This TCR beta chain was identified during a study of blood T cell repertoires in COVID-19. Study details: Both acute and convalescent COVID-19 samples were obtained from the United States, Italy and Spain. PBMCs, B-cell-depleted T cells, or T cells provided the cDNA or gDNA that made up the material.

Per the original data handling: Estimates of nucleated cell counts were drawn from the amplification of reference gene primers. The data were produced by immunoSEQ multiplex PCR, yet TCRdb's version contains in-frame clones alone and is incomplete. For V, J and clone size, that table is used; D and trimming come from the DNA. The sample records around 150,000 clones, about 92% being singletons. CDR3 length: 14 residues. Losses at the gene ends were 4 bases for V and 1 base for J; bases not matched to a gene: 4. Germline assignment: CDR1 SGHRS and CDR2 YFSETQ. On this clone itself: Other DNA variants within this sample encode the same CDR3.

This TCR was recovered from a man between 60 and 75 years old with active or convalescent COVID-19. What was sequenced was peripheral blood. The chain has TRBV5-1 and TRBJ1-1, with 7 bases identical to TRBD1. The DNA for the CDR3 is TGCGCCAGCAGCACGGGACAGTCGAACACTGAAGCTTTCTTT. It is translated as CASSTGQSNTEAFF.